The subject of this entry is one TCR beta chain. This sample stems from a study of technical replicates of blood from a handful of donors. Germline V lookup: CDR1 SGHAT, CDR2 FQNNGV. The CDR3 runs to 15 residues. With 0 bases clipped from V and 6 bases from J, the junction kept 7 bases outside the gene matches. Only in-frame clones appear in the TCRdb table, and some are missing; sequencing was by immunoSEQ multiplex PCR. The sample yields roughly 64,000 clones, approximately 86% seen once. Sequenced material: PBMCs. The chain links TRBV11-2 to TRBJ2-7, with 8 bases aligning to TRBD2. The receptor was isolated from a human donor in good health. Some clones in this sample may be carry-over from other donors' samples. As DNA, the CDR3 is TGTGCCAGCAGCTTAGAAACCCACCGGGGGGGCGAGCAGTACTTC. Its translation is CASSLETHRGGEQYF.